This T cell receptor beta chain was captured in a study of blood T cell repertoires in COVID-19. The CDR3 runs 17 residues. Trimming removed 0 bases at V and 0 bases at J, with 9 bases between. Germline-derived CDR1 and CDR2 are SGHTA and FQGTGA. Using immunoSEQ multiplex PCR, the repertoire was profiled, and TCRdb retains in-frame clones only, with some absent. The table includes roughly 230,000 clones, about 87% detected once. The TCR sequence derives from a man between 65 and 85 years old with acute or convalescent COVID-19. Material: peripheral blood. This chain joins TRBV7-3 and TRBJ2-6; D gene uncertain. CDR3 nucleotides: TGTGCCAGCAGCTTAACGGCAGGCAACTCTGGGGCCAACGTCCTGACTTTC. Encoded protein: CASSLTAGNSGANVLTF.